These 3 T cell receptor beta chains share one sample of origin, sequenced in a study of T cell responses to AZD1222 COVID-19 vaccine (dated by TCRdb to the early 2020s). The time point label on this specimen signifies: baseline before first vaccination. The library came from the immunoSEQ multiplex PCR assay. TCRdb carries this immuneACCESS record with in-frame sequences only. Its versions omit some clonotypes, under half of them owing to an unresolved V gene in the studies checked, with the rest unexplained. The sample has 100,000 to 150,000 clones on record, more than 80% of them singletons. The biggest ten clones account for roughly 3.9% of the sample. The sample here was peripheral blood, taken on day 0 of AZD1222 vaccination. These receptors originate from an adult in good health.

The J gene is TRBJ1-5, the V gene TRBV28; D is unclear. With 5 bases removed from V and 5 bases from J, the gap between germline ends came to 10 bases. Germline values: CDR1 MDHEN, CDR2 SYDVKM. CDR3 length: 13 amino acids. Written as DNA, the CDR3 is TGTGCCAGCAGTGGCAGCATCCATCAGCCCCAGCATTTT. Residues: CASSGSIHQPQHF. Combining the CDR3 with reference TRBV28 and TRBJ1-5 gives the whole variable domain DVKVTQSSRYLVKRTGEKVFLECVQDMDHENMFWYRQDPGLGLRLIYFSYDVKMKEKGDIPEGYSVSREKKERFSLILESASTNQTSMYLCASSGSIHQPQHFGDGTRLSIL.

This rearrangement joins TRBV11-2 to TRBJ2-2; tentatively, D is TRBD1 (5 bases). Germline CDR1 and CDR2: SGHAT and FQNNGV. The length of the CDR3 is 17 residues. V lost 5 bases, J lost 0 bases, and 16 bases lay in between. The CDR3 protein is CASSPKSAGSNTGELFF. The CDR3 DNA reads as TGTGCCAGCAGCCCCAAGTCGGCAGGGTCGAACACCGGGGAGCTGTTTTTT.

The chain combines TRBV28 with TRBJ2-3, with 12 bases matching TRBD2. The CDR3 sequence is 16 residues long. With V trimmed by 4 bases and J by 5 bases, 7 bases remained unmatched. CDR1 MDHEN and CDR2 SYDVKM come from the germline V gene. The chain's CDR3 is CASSSLTSGSLDTQYF. Here the CDR3 DNA reads TGTGCCAGCAGTTCCCTGACTAGCGGGAGTTTAGATACGCAGTATTTT.